The T cell receptor (beta chain) under discussion was sequenced for a study of CD8+ T cells in alopecia areata. The wider study: Patients received oral tofacitinib, 5 to 10 mg twice daily, for moderate-to-severe alopecia areata.

About this clone itself: The antigen remains undetermined.

The CDR3 is 12 residues long. The V end lost 6 bases, the J end lost 5 bases, and 13 bases lay between the germline ends. Germline assignment: CDR1 SQVTM and CDR2 ANQGSEA. Study results and caveats: The study also sequences resident alphabeta T cells of normal skin in scalp samples. Patients shared TCRs less clearly than mice did, possibly for HLA-related reasons. Lesional tissue from the scalp (especially in alopecia totalis/universalis) showed higher clonality than normal scalp.

cDNA serving as the sequencing template came from extracted, reverse transcribed RNA. Sequencing was performed with immunoSEQ multiplex PCR; in TCRdb, only in-frame clones are kept and a portion is missing. Of over 100,000 clones in the sample, approximately 49% are singletons; the top ten hold approximately 18%. This receptor was identified in a human donor with alopecia areata. This material consisted of CD8+ T cells sorted from blood, taken at week 0. V usage is TRBV29-1 and J usage is TRBJ2-5; tentatively, D is TRBD2 (7 bases). The CDR3 DNA is TGCAGCGTCGAGGGGGAGGGGGAGACCCAGTACTTC. Its translation: CSVEGEGETQYF.